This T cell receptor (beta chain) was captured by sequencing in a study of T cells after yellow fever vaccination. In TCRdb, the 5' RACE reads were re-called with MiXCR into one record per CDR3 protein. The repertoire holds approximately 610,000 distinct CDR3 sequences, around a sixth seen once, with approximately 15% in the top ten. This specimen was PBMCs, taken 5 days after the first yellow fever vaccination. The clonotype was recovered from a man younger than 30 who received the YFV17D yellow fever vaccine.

The CDR3 reads CASCRHTSGGDRYNEQFF. CDR3 DNA sequence: TGCGCCAGCTGCCGCCATACCTCGGGCGGGGACCGATACAATGAGCAGTTCTTC. The chain recombines TRBV4-1 with TRBJ2-1; tentatively, D is TRBD2 (6 bases). Between the trimmed V and J ends, which lost 8 bases and 4 bases, there was a span of 27 bases. The CDR3 loop spans 18 amino acids. Germline CDR1 MGHRA, CDR2 YSYEKL.